What follows are 20 T cell receptor beta chains derived from one specimen sequenced in a study of T cell responses to AZD1222 COVID-19 vaccine. The assay was immunoSEQ multiplex PCR, and TCRdb's table has in-frame clones only and misses some. Of approximately 74,000 clones listed, roughly 88% were seen once; the top ten hold about 2.5%. The sample here was peripheral blood, taken on day 0 of AZD1222 vaccination. All receptors come from an adult in good health.

The rearrangement uses TRBV9 and TRBJ1-1; D unclear. The germline V gene encodes CDR1 SGDLS and CDR2 YYNGEE. CDR3 length equals 13 residues. The V end lost 0 bases, the J end lost 5 bases, and 8 bases lay between the germline ends. Written as DNA, the CDR3 is TGTGCCAGCAGCGTAGGGTTGTTAACTGAAGCTTTCTTT. Residues: CASSVGLLTEAFF.

The rearrangement links TRBV30 to TRBJ1-2; D perhaps matches TRBD1 (6 bases). V gave up 3 bases and J gave up 4 bases, with 18 bases separating them. CDR3 size: 15 residues. Looked up from germline, CDR1 is GTSNPN and CDR2 is SVGIG (reference sequence). CDR3 coding DNA: TGTGCCTGGAGCCTACACAGGGTTGGACTCTATGGCTACACCTTC. Translating gives CAWSLHRVGLYGYTF.

This clone was detected once. The genes are TRBV5-4 and TRBJ2-7; D not certain. CDR1 and CDR2 (germline): SGHNT, YYREEE (reference sequence). V lost 4 bases and J 1 base, leaving 12 bases between the germline ends. The CDR3 consists of 14 residues. CDR3 sequence: CASSPGAPSYEQYF. CDR3 nucleotides: TGTGCCAGCAGCCCAGGAGCCCCATCCTACGAGCAGTACTTC.

The J gene is TRBJ2-7, the V gene TRBV12-3 or TRBV12-4; D not certain. The CDR3 has 13 amino acids. V was trimmed by 8 bases and J by 6 bases, leaving 17 bases between them. This CDR3 is CASSEGPSGEQYF. As DNA, the CDR3 is TGTGCCAGCTCCGAAGGGCCCTCGGGCGAGCAGTACTTC.

The chain recombines TRBV6-5 with TRBJ2-1, with D possibly matching TRBD2 (6 bases). Trimming took off 6 bases at V and 6 bases at J, with 9 bases between the two ends. Germline V gene lookup returns CDR1 MNHEY and CDR2 SVGAGI. The CDR3 loop spans 12 amino acids. Written as DNA, the CDR3 is TGTGCCAGCAGGGGTAGCGGCAATGAGCAGTTCTTC. Amino acids: CASRGSGNEQFF.

V usage is TRBV3-1 (or the pseudogene TRBV3-2) and J usage is TRBJ1-1; D remains ambiguous. Germline V gene lookup returns CDR1 LGHDT and CDR2 YNNKEL (reference sequence). The V gene lost 1 base and the J gene lost 0 bases, with 9 bases spanning the gap. This CDR3 has 15 residues. CDR3 DNA: TGTGCCAGCAGCCAAGTAGCGAGGATGAACACTGAAGCTTTCTTT. Protein product: CASSQVARMNTEAFF.

The chain links TRBV7-9 to TRBJ1-1; D perhaps matches TRBD1 (5 bases). The CDR3 totals 16 residues. V was shortened by 5 bases and J by 0 bases, with 16 bases between the two germline ends. Germline values: CDR1 SEHNR, CDR2 FQNEAQ (reference sequence). Written as DNA, the CDR3 is TGTGCCAGCAGCCCCGGTCATGGGGGTCTGAACACTGAAGCTTTCTTT. Encoded protein: CASSPGHGGLNTEAFF.

V is TRBV20-1 and J is TRBJ2-5, with unresolved D. The CDR3 loop spans 11 amino acids. Germline-derived CDR1 and CDR2 are DFQATT and SNEGSKA (reference sequence). Trimming cost V 4 bases and J 5 bases, with 8 bases left between them. For the CDR3, the DNA is TGCAGTGCTACGGGTGGGGAGACCCAGTACTTC. It is translated as CSATGGETQYF.

J is TRBJ2-3 and V is TRBV21-1. TRBV21-1 is a pseudogene locus. This CDR3 has 15 amino acids. This CDR3 reads CASSKIWLSTDTQYF. The CDR3 region has the DNA TGTGCCAGCAGCAAAATTTGGTTGAGCACAGATACGCAGTATTTT.

The DNA for the CDR3 is TGTGCCAGCAGCTTATTCTCGGATGATGAAGCTTTCTTT. This sequence encodes CASSLFSDDEAFF. The rearrangement joins TRBV7-9 to TRBJ1-1, with D unclear. Trimming left V 2 bases short and J 7 bases short, with 11 bases between. CDR1 SEHNR and CDR2 FQNEAQ come from the germline V gene (reference sequence). This CDR3 contains 13 residues.

The chain employs TRBV7-2 and TRBJ2-7; D gene unclear. The V end lost 5 bases, the J end lost 3 bases, and 20 bases lay between the germline ends. This CDR3 has 16 amino acids. CDR1 is SGHTA, CDR2 FQGNSA, per germline. CDR3: CASSPGPSKGYYEQYF. DNA for the CDR3: TGTGCCAGCAGCCCGGGCCCATCCAAAGGGTACTACGAGCAGTACTTC.

Regarding this clone: The junction does not match germline at one end; this may be a read error. The chain joins TRBV7-9 to TRBJ1-1, with 7 nucleotides matching TRBD1. The CDR3 covers 15 residues. The germline V gene encodes CDR1 SEHNR and CDR2 FQNEAQ (reference sequence). The CDR3 protein is CASSFYYTGVPETFF. DNA of the CDR3: TGTGCCAGCAGCTTCTATTACACAGGGGTCCCTGAAACTTTCTTT.

This clone showed up just once. Here the CDR3 reads CASSPRTGNTEAFF. The CDR3 DNA reads TGTGCCAGCAGCCCCAGGACAGGAAACACTGAAGCTTTCTTT. This chain connects TRBV7-2 to TRBJ1-1; TRBD1 matches 7 bases. CDR1 is SGHTA and CDR2 is FQGNSA in the germline V gene. The V segment lost 5 bases and the J segment 2 bases; nucleotides outside the gene matches: 5. The CDR3 runs to 14 residues.

The chain uses TRBV4-3 and TRBJ2-3; 10 bases line up with TRBD2. CDR1 and CDR2 (germline): LGHNA, YSLEER. The length of the CDR3 is 17 residues. The ends lost 1 base at V and 0 bases at J; junction bases unmatched: 4. This chain's CDR3 is CASSQGASGGSTDTQYF. As DNA, the CDR3 is TGCGCCAGCAGCCAAGGTGCTAGCGGGGGTAGCACAGATACGCAGTATTTT.

In this sample, this clone turned up a few times. The CDR3 loop is CASSPLTGAGDEKLFF. The CDR3 region has the DNA TGTGCCAGCTCACCGCTGACAGGGGCCGGGGATGAAAAACTGTTTTTT. The chain employs TRBV18 and TRBJ1-4; TRBD1 agrees at 8 bases. Germline CDR1 reads KGHSH; CDR2 reads LQKENI. There are 16 residues in the CDR3. V gave up 3 bases and J gave up 6 bases; unmatched junction bases: 9.

This clone was observed once. The CDR3 region is CASTRGFGQPYEQYF. CDR3 in DNA: TGTGCCAGCACCCGGGGGTTTGGGCAGCCCTACGAGCAGTACTTC. V usage is TRBV28 and J usage is TRBJ2-7; D possibly corresponds to TRBD2 (6 bases). Looked up from germline, CDR1 is MDHEN and CDR2 is SYDVKM. The CDR3 spans 15 residues. Trimming removed 7 bases from V and 2 bases from J, with 18 bases in between. The whole variable domain, remainder taken from reference TRBV28 and TRBJ2-7, is DVKVTQSSRYLVKRTGEKVFLECVQDMDHENMFWYRQDPGLGLRLIYFSYDVKMKEKGDIPEGYSVSREKKERFSLILESASTNQTSMYLCASTRGFGQPYEQYFGPGTRLTVT.

This clone was found a few times. The CDR3 spells CASSVGDSALNYGYTF. The CDR3 DNA sequence: TGTGCCAGCAGCGTAGGGGACAGCGCCCTTAACTATGGCTACACCTTC. V gene TRBV9 combines with J gene TRBJ1-2, with 7 bases lining up with TRBD1. The CDR3 contains 16 residues. Germline CDR1 and CDR2: SGDLS and YYNGEE. The ends lost 0 bases at V and 1 base at J; junction bases unmatched: 6.

This chain links TRBV10-1 with TRBJ2-1; 15 bases fit TRBD2. After removal of 8 bases from V and 4 bases from J, the junction contained 9 bases not matched to a gene. Germline lookup yields CDR1 WNHNN and CDR2 SYGVQD (reference sequence). The CDR3 is 17 residues long. CDR3 in DNA: TGCGCCAGCGGCCGGACTAGCGGGAGGGCGGATTACAATGAGCAGTTCTTC. Translated: CASGRTSGRADYNEQFF.

The rearrangement uses TRBV4-2 and TRBJ1-5; TRBD1 matches 9 bases. Germline CDR1 LGHNA, CDR2 YNFKEQ. CDR3 length equals 15 residues. J was trimmed by 5 bases and V by 3 bases; bases with no gene match: 5. In DNA form, the CDR3 reads TGTGCCAGCAGCCAGGGACAGGGTTGGGATCAGCCCCAGCATTTT. Translated, it gives CASSQGQGWDQPQHF.

The sample holds a few counts of this clone. This chain uses TRBV28 with TRBJ1-1; D remains unclear. Deletions cut 8 bases from V and 2 bases from J, with 12 bases between. The CDR3 contains 13 residues. Germline V gene sequence: CDR1 MDHEN, CDR2 SYDVKM. The CDR3 region has the DNA TGTGCCAGCGTTACAGAACCCAACACTGAAGCTTTCTTT. Translating gives CASVTEPNTEAFF.